The next 18 T cell receptor beta chains were all read from a single sample in a study of vaccination effects on CD4 cells after COVID-19. Assay: immunoSEQ multiplex PCR; the TCRdb copy retains only in-frame clones and omits some. The table records 14,000 or so clones, over 60% of them present only once. ViraFEST used viral peptide pools to expand antigen-specific CD4+ T cells before sequencing. Researchers isolated CD4+ T cells once less than twelve days of culture had elapsed. These receptors have no identified antigens. The sample was CD4+ T cells from PBMCs cultured with HCoV-229E spike peptides, taken before COVID-19 vaccination. Receptors were obtained from a human donor who received a COVID-19 vaccine.

The gene calls are TRBV6-4 and TRBJ1-1; D is undetermined. The germline CDR1 and CDR2 sequences are MRHNA and SNTAGT. Deletions cut 2 bases from V and 1 base from J, with 5 bases between. CDR3 length equals 13 residues. This CDR3 reads CASSDGENTEAFF. The CDR3 bases are TGTGCCAGCAGTGACGGGGAGAACACTGAAGCTTTCTTT.

This chain joins TRBV19 and TRBJ2-5; TRBD2 might be the D (7 bases). The CDR3 is 16 residues long. The germline V and J ends were trimmed by 3 bases and 0 bases, with 14 bases remaining between them. Germline V gene data show CDR1 as LNHDA and CDR2 as SQIVND (reference sequence). In DNA form, the CDR3 reads TGTGCCAGTAGTATGAGGGGGGGTGGATACCAAGAGACCCAGTACTTC. This codes for CASSMRGGGYQETQYF.

V usage is TRBV7-9 and J usage is TRBJ1-6, with a weak D call TRBD1 (6 bases). Germline CDR1 SEHNR, CDR2 FQNEAQ (reference sequence). Trimming removed 4 bases at V and 0 bases at J, with 13 bases between. The length of the CDR3 is 17 residues. The CDR3 loop reads CASSSPQGSSYNSPLHF. In DNA, the CDR3 is TGTGCCAGCAGCTCGCCACAGGGTTCCTCCTATAATTCACCCCTCCACTTT.

CDR3 residues: CASSFSGGPYNEQFF. DNA of the CDR3: TGTGCCAGCAGCTTCAGCGGGGGCCCCTACAATGAGCAGTTCTTC. The chain is built from TRBV11-3 and TRBJ2-1; 8 bases line up with TRBD2. Trimming cost V 3 bases and J 2 bases; bases outside gene matches: 3. The CDR3 consists of 15 residues. The germline V gene encodes CDR1 SGHNT and CDR2 YENEEA.

This clone has more than one count but fewer than ten. This chain links TRBV27 with TRBJ1-5, with D hard to call. CDR3 length: 15 residues. Germline V lookup: CDR1 MNHEY, CDR2 SMNVEV (reference sequence). The ends were cut back, 2 bases at V and 7 bases at J, with 15 bases in the middle. The CDR3 DNA reads TGTGCCAGCAGTTTAGAAGTCAGATCCGGGCAGCCCCAGCATTTT. Translated: CASSLEVRSGQPQHF.

This rearrangement joins TRBV5-5 to TRBJ2-7; 7 bases map to TRBD1. The germline V gene has CDR1 SGHKS and CDR2 YYEKEE (reference sequence). The trim removed 4 bases at V and 2 bases at J, leaving 6 bases unmatched. The CDR3 has 14 amino acids. CDR3 nucleotides: TGTGCCAGCAGCATGACAGGGCTGCCCTACGAGCAGTACTTC. This translates into CASSMTGLPYEQYF.

The V call is TRBV4-2, the J call TRBJ1-2; TRBD1 aligns across 7 bases. Germline CDR1 and CDR2: LGHNA and YNFKEQ. CDR3 length equals 18 residues. Trimming at V came to 0 bases and at J to 0 bases, leaving 10 bases not matched to a gene. The CDR3 DNA is TGTGCCAGCAGCCAAGATCTGGCAGGGGGGCCCACTAACTATGGCTACACCTTC. It codes for CASSQDLAGGPTNYGYTF.

The chain has TRBV7-9 and TRBJ1-3, with 7 bases aligning to TRBD1. The V segment lost 5 bases and the J segment 0 bases; nucleotides outside the gene matches: 4. The CDR3 runs 15 residues. In germline, CDR1 is SEHNR, CDR2 FQNEAQ (reference sequence). The CDR3 DNA reads TGTGCCAGCAGCCCGACAGGGTACTCTGGAAACACCATATATTTT. It yields the protein CASSPTGYSGNTIYF.

V gene TRBV27 combines with J gene TRBJ1-1; D gene ambiguous. V dropped 0 bases and J dropped 3 bases, with 14 bases sitting between them. The CDR3 runs to 16 residues. Germline V gene sequence: CDR1 MNHEY, CDR2 SMNVEV (reference sequence). The CDR3 region has the DNA TGTGCCAGCAGTTTATCGCCTCACCCGGGCTACACTGAAGCTTTCTTT. Residues: CASSLSPHPGYTEAFF.

This chain connects TRBV5-1 to TRBJ2-1; TRBD1 agrees at 9 bases. The CDR3 covers 14 residues. The germline V gene encodes CDR1 SGHRS and CDR2 YFSETQ. V lost 4 bases, J lost 8 bases, and 7 bases stayed unmatched. The chain's CDR3 is CASSPGTGPHEQFF. CDR3 nucleotides: TGCGCCAGCAGCCCCGGGACAGGGCCCCATGAGCAGTTCTTC.

The V gene is TRBV7-6, the J gene TRBJ1-2; 8 nucleotides line up with TRBD1. The CDR3 consists of 16 residues. The V segment lost 5 bases and the J segment 7 bases; nucleotides outside the gene matches: 15. The V gene's germline CDR1 is SGHVS and CDR2 FNYEAQ. CDR3 DNA sequence: TGTGCCAGCAGCCCAAAACCGACAGGGGATAACGCTGGCTACACCTTC. This translates into CASSPKPTGDNAGYTF. Combining the CDR3 with reference TRBV7-6 and TRBJ1-2 gives the whole variable domain GAGVSQSPRYKVTKRGQDVALRCDPISGHVSLYWYRQALGQGPEFLTYFNYEAQQDKSGLPNDRFSAERPEGSISTLTIQRTEQRDSAMYRCASSPKPTGDNAGYTFGSGTRLTVV.

The chain uses TRBV5-4 and TRBJ2-1; TRBD2 matches at 7 bases. Germline V lookup: CDR1 SGHNT, CDR2 YYREEE (reference sequence). J lost 4 bases, V lost 3 bases, and 13 bases had no gene match. The CDR3 has 17 amino acids. CDR3 in amino acids: CASSSSLAGVSYNEQFF. The CDR3 DNA reads TGTGCCAGCAGCTCTTCTCTGGCGGGAGTTTCTTACAATGAGCAGTTCTTC.

This chain joins TRBV11-2 and TRBJ1-1, with unresolved D. With 6 bases removed from V and 0 bases from J, the gap between germline ends came to 8 bases. CDR1 is SGHAT and CDR2 is FQNNGV in the germline V gene. This CDR3 has 13 amino acids. Here the CDR3 reads CASSPSVNTEAFF. The CDR3 nucleotides read TGTGCCAGCAGTCCAAGCGTGAACACTGAAGCTTTCTTT. Based on the CDR3 plus reference TRBV11-2 and TRBJ1-1, the full variable domain is EAGVAQSPRYKIIEKRQSVAFWCNPISGHATLYWYQQILGQGPKLLIQFQNNGVVDDSQLPKDRFSAERLKGVDSTLKIQPAKLEDSAVYLCASSPSVNTEAFFGQGTRLTVV.

This clone has only one observation. The rearrangement joins TRBV28 to TRBJ1-5; D gene unclear. V lost 1 base and J 0 bases, leaving 16 bases between the germline ends. The CDR3 has 18 amino acids. Germline lookup yields CDR1 MDHEN and CDR2 SYDVKM. CDR3 nucleotides: TGTGCCAGCAGTTTATCCCGCAGGTCCTACAATAGCAATCAGCCCCAGCATTTT. Its translation: CASSLSRRSYNSNQPQHF.

The J gene is TRBJ2-3, the V gene TRBV5-1; no reliable D call. The germline V gene has CDR1 SGHRS and CDR2 YFSETQ. Trimming took 5 bases from V and 2 from J, leaving 9 bases between them. The CDR3 has 13 residues. The CDR3 DNA follows: TGCGCCAGCAGGCGCTGGACCACAGATACGCAGTATTTT. Residues: CASRRWTTDTQYF.

This chain uses TRBV11-2 with TRBJ1-1, with TRBD1 identical over 8 bases. Germline V gene lookup returns CDR1 SGHAT and CDR2 FQNNGV. CDR3 length: 14 amino acids. With V trimmed by 4 bases and J by 2 bases, 3 bases remained unmatched. CDR3 sequence (DNA): TGTGCCAGCAGCTCAGGACAGGGAAACACTGAAGCTTTCTTT. This gives the protein CASSSGQGNTEAFF.

This rearrangement joins TRBV4-3 to TRBJ1-1; D uncertain. The CDR3 runs 13 residues. Germline assignment: CDR1 LGHNA and CDR2 YSLEER. Trimming took 4 bases from V and 10 from J, leaving 16 bases between them. CDR3 sequence (DNA): TGCGCCAGCAGCCTGAACCTAGGGATATCAGCTTTCTTT. It codes for CASSLNLGISAFF.

This clone was detected a few times. V gene TRBV7-2 combines with J gene TRBJ1-5, with no clear D. Germline V gene data show CDR1 as SGHTA and CDR2 as FQGNSA. V was cut by 3 bases and J by 4 bases, with 7 bases left in between. The CDR3 runs to 13 residues. CDR3 DNA: TGTGCCAGCAGCTTGGGCCTTAATCAGCCCCAGCATTTT. Amino acid sequence: CASSLGLNQPQHF. Variable domain in full (rest from reference TRBV7-2 and TRBJ1-5): GAGVSQSPSNKVTEKGKDVELRCDPISGHTALYWYRQSLGQGLEFLIYFQGNSAPDKSGLPSDRFSAERTGGSVSTLTIQRTQQEDSAVYLCASSLGLNQPQHFGDGTRLSIL.